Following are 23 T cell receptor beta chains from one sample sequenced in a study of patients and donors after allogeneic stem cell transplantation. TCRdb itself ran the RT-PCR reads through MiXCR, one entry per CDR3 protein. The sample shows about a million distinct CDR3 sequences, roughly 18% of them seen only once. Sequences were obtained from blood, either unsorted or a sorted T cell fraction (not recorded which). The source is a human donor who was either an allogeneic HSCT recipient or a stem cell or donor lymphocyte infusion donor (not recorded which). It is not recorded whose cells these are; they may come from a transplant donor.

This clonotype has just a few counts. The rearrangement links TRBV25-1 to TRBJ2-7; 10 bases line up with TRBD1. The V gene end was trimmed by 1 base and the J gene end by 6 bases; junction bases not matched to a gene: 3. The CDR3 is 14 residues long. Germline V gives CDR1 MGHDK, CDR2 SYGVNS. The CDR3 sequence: CASSELGQGIEQYF. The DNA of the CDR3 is TGTGCCAGCAGTGAATTGGGACAGGGGATCGAGCAGTACTTC.

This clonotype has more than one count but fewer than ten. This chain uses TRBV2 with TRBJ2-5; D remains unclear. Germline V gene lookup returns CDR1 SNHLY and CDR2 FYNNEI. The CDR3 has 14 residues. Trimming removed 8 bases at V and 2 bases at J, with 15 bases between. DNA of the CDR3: TGTGCCAGCCACTATCTAGTAGGTCAAGAGACCCAGTACTTC. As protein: CASHYLVGQETQYF.

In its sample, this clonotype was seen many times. The CDR3 DNA reads as TGCAGCGTTGAGGAGAACGGGAGAGTCAATGAGCAGTTCTTC. Translation: CSVEENGRVNEQFF. The chain carries TRBV29-1 and TRBJ2-1; a possible D gene is TRBD2 (6 bases). Germline V gene sequence: CDR1 SQVTM, CDR2 ANQGSEA. The CDR3 contains 14 residues. With 3 bases removed from V and 6 bases from J, the gap between germline ends came to 15 bases.

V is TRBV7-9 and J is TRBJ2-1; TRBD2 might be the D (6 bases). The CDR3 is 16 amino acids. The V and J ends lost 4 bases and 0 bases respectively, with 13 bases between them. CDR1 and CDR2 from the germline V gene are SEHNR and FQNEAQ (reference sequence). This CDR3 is CASSYFGGSSYNEQFF. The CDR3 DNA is TGTGCCAGCAGCTATTTCGGGGGTAGCTCCTACAATGAGCAGTTCTTC. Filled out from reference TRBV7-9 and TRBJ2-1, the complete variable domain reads DTGVSQNPRHKITKRGQNVTFRCDPISEHNRLYWYRQTLGQGPEFLTYFQNEAQLEKSRLLSDRFSAERPKGSFSTLEIQRTEQGDSAMYLCASSYFGGSSYNEQFFGPGTRLTVL.

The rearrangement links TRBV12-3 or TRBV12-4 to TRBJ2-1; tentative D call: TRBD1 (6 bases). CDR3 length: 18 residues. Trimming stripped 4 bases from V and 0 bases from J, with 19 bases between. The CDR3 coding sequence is TGTGCCAGCAGTTCCCGCCCTGGACAGTTCGTCTCCTACAATGAGCAGTTCTTC. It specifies CASSSRPGQFVSYNEQFF.

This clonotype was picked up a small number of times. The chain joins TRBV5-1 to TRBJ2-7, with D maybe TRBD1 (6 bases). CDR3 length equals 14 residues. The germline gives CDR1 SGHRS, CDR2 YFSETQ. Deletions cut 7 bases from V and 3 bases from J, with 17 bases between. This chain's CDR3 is CASSIQGNFYEQYF. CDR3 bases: TGCGCCAGCTCGATACAGGGTAATTTCTACGAGCAGTACTTC.

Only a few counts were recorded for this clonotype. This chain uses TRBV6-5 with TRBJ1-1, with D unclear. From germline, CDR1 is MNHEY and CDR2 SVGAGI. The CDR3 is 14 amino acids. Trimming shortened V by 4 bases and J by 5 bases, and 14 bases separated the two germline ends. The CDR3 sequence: CASSSTGRQTEAFF. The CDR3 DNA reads TGTGCCAGCAGTTCCACCGGGCGGCAGACTGAAGCTTTCTTT.

CDR3 amino acids: CASSLVRGFNSPLHF. The CDR3, as DNA: TGTGCCAGCAGCTTAGTACGGGGGTTCAATTCACCCCTCCACTTT. The chain is built from TRBV13 and TRBJ1-6, with D tentatively TRBD1 (5 bases). CDR1 is PRHDT and CDR2 is FYEKMQ in the germline V gene (reference sequence). This CDR3 spans 15 amino acids. The V end lost 1 base, the J end lost 7 bases, and 11 bases lay between the germline ends.

CDR3 DNA sequence: TGTGCCAGCAGCTTAGACGGGAGGGCCCTTGAGACCCAGTACTTC. This gives the protein CASSLDGRALETQYF. This chain uses TRBV7-2 with TRBJ2-5; 8 bases map to TRBD2. Germline assignment: CDR1 SGHTA and CDR2 FQGNSA. The CDR3 covers 15 residues. V lost 1 base to trimming and J lost 5 bases; unmatched junction nucleotides: 6.

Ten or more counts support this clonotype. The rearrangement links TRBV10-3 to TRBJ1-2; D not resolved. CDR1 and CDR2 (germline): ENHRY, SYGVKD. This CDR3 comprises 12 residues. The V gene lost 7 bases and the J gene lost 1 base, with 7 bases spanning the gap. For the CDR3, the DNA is TGTGCCATCATAGAGGATAACTATGGCTACACCTTC. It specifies CAIIEDNYGYTF.

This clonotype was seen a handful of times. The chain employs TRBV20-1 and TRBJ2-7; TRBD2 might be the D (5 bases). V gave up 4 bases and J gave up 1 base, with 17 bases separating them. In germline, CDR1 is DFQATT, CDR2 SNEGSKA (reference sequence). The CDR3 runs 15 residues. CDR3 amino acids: CSANEGAHPSYEQYF. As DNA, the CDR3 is TGCAGTGCTAATGAGGGAGCCCACCCTTCCTACGAGCAGTACTTC.

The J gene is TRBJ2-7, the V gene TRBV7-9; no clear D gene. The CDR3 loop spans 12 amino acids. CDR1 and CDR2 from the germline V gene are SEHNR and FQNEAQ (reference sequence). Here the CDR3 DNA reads TGTGCTACTGGATCGTTCTCCTACGAGCAGTACTTC. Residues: CATGSFSYEQYF. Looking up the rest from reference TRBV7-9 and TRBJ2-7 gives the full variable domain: DTGVSQNPRHKITKRGQNVTFRCDPISEHNRLYWYRQTLGQGPEFLTYFQNEAQLEKSRLLSDRFSAERPKGSFSTLEIQRTEQGDSAMYLCATGSFSYEQYFGPGTRLTVT.

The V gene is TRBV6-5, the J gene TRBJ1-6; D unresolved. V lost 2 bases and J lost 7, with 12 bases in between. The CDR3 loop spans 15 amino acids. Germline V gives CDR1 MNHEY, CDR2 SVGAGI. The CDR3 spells CASSYGTSGNSPLHF. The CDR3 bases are TGTGCCAGCAGTTACGGCACCTCGGGAAATTCACCCCTCCACTTT.

The CDR3 DNA is TGCGCCAGCAGCCGGGACGGCCGAGGGTACGAGCAGTACTTC. Translation: CASSRDGRGYEQYF. The chain has TRBV4-3 and TRBJ2-7; D tentatively fits TRBD1 or TRBD2 (5 bases each). Germline-derived CDR1 and CDR2 are LGHNA and YSLEER. Deletions cut 4 bases from V and 4 bases from J, with 14 bases between. The CDR3 consists of 14 residues.

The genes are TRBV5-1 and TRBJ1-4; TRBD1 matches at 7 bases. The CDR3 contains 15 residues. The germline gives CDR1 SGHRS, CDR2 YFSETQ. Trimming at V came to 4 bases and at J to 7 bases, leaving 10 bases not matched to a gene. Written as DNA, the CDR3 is TGCGCCAGCAGCCGGGGGACAGACAGACTTGAAAAACTGTTTTTT. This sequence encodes CASSRGTDRLEKLFF.

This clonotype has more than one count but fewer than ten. CDR3 amino acids: CSARAGGAAGEQYF. The CDR3 DNA follows: TGCAGTGCTAGAGCGGGAGGGGCAGCCGGCGAGCAGTACTTC. This chain connects TRBV20-1 to TRBJ2-7; TRBD2 matches at 8 bases. Germline trimming cut 1 base from V and 6 bases from J; bases unmatched to any gene: 8. Germline lookup yields CDR1 DFQATT and CDR2 SNEGSKA (reference sequence). The length of the CDR3 is 14 residues.

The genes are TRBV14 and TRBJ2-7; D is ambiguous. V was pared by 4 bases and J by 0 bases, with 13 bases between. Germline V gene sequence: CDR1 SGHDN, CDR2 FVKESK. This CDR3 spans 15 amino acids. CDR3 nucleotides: TGTGCCAGCAGCCCAGGCCCCCGGAGCTCCTACGAGCAGTACTTC. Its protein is CASSPGPRSSYEQYF.

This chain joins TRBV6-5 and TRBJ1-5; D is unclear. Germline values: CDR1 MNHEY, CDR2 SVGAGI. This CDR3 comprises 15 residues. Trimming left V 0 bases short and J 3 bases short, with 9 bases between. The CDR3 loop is CASSYSGVNNQPQHF. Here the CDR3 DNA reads TGTGCCAGCAGTTACTCTGGGGTGAACAATCAGCCCCAGCATTTT.

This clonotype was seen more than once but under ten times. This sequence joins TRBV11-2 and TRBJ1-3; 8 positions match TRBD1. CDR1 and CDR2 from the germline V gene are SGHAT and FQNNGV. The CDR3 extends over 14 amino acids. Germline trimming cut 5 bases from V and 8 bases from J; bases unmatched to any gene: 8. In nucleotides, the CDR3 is TGTGCCAGCAGCCTGGGGACAGGATTTGACACCATATATTTT. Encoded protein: CASSLGTGFDTIYF. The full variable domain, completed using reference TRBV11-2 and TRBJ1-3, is EAGVAQSPRYKIIEKRQSVAFWCNPISGHATLYWYQQILGQGPKLLIQFQNNGVVDDSQLPKDRFSAERLKGVDSTLKIQPAKLEDSAVYLCASSLGTGFDTIYFGEGSWLTVV.

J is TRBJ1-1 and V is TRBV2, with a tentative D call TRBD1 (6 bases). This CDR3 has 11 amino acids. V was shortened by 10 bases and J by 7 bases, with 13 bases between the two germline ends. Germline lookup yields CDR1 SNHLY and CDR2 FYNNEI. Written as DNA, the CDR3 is TGTGCCACAGAAAACAGGGTTGAAGCTTTCTTT. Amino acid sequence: CATENRVEAFF.

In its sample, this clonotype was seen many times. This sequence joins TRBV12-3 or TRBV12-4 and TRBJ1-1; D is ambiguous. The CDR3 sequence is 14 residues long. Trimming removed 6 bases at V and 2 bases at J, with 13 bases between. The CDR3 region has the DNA TGTGCCAGCAGCTTCGGGCGCGGAAACACTGAAGCTTTCTTT. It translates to CASSFGRGNTEAFF.

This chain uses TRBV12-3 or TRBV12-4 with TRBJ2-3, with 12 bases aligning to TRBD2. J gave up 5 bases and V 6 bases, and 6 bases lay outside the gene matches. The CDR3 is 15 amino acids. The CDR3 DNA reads TGTGCCAGCAGGTCTAGCGGGAGGGCCGTAGATACGCAGTATTTT. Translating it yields CASRSSGRAVDTQYF.

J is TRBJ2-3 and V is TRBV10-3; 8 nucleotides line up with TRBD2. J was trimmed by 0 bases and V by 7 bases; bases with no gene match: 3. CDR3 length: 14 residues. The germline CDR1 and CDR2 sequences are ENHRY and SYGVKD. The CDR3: CAITSGGSTDTQYF. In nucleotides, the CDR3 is TGTGCCATCACCTCGGGGGGGAGCACAGATACGCAGTATTTT.